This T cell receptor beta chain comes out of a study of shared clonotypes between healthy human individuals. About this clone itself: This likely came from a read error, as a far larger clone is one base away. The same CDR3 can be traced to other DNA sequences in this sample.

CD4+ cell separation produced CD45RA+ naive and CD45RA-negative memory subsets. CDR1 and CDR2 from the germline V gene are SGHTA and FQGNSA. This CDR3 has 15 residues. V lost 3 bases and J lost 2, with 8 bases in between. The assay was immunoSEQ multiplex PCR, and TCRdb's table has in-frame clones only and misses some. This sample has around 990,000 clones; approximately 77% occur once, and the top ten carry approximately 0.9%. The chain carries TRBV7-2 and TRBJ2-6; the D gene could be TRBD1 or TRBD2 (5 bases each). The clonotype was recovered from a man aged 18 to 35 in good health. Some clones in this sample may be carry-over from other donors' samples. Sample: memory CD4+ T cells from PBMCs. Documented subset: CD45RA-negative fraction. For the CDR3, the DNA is TGTGCCAGCAGCTTTGGGGGACCTGGGGCCAACGTCCTGACTTTC. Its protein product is CASSFGGPGANVLTF.